This is a list of T cell receptor beta chains from one sample in a study of cytomegalovirus exposure and HLA in healthy donors. The method was immunoSEQ multiplex PCR; TCRdb's version includes in-frame clones alone and lacks a portion of them. The data hold 190,000 or so clones, with about four fifths observed a single time. Sequencing was carried out using PBMCs. These receptors were taken from a boy between 2 and 15 years old in good health and CMV-seronegative. CDR3s include the opening cysteine and the closing phenylalanine or tryptophan. The D gene is left open where the match is weak. The size entry is marked missing in some rows and otherwise reads once, few, many or a size class.

DNA: TGTGCCAGCAGCTTTCCAGGCGAGCCCCTCCACTTT
CDR3: CASSFPGEPLHF
D: .
J: TRBJ1-6
V: TRBV11-2
size: .

DNA: TGTGCCAGCAGTGCCACGGGACAGGGGGCGAGGACTGAAGCTTTCTTT
CDR3: CASSATGQGARTEAFF
D: TRBD1
J: TRBJ1-1
V: TRBV6-4
size: .

DNA: TGTGCCAGCAGCTCAGGACGAAGAGGGTATGGCTACACCTTC
CDR3: CASSSGRRGYGYTF
D: .
J: TRBJ1-2
V: TRBV7-2
size: .

DNA: TGTGCCAGCAGCGTTGACAGGGGAGGCTCTGGAAACACCATATATTTT
CDR3: CASSVDRGGSGNTIYF
D: TRBD1
J: TRBJ1-3
V: TRBV9
size: .

DNA: TGTGCCAGCAGCTGTTGCAGCGGGACAGATACGCAGTATTTT
CDR3: CASSCCSGTDTQYF
D: .
J: TRBJ2-3
V: TRBV5-4
size: .

DNA: TGTGCCAGCACCTCAGCCAAAAACATTCAGTACTTC
CDR3: CASTSAKNIQYF
D: .
J: TRBJ2-4
V: TRBV11-2
size: .

DNA: TGTGCCATCAGAAGACTGCTAATGGGGGAGCTGTTTTTT
CDR3: CAIRRLLMGELFF
D: .
J: TRBJ2-2
V: TRBV10-3
size: .

DNA: TGTGCCAGCAGTGATACGGGATTGCAAGAGACCCAGTACTTC
CDR3: CASSDTGLQETQYF
D: .
J: TRBJ2-5
V: TRBV25-1
size: .

DNA: TGTGCCAGCTCACCCTCAAGGACAGGAGATGAAGCTTTCTTT
CDR3: CASSPSRTGDEAFF
D: TRBD1
J: TRBJ1-1
V: TRBV18
size: .

DNA: TGTGCCAGCAGCTTTAGCGGGGGGAGCTACAATGAGCAGTTCTTC
CDR3: CASSFSGGSYNEQFF
D: TRBD2
J: TRBJ2-1
V: TRBV11-2
size: .

DNA: TGTGCCAGCAGCGTGGGACTAGCGGTAGATACGCAGTATTTT
CDR3: CASSVGLAVDTQYF
D: TRBD2
J: TRBJ2-3
V: TRBV9
size: .

DNA: TGCAGTGCCCAGGGCTACAATGAGCAGTTCTTC
CDR3: CSAQGYNEQFF
D: .
J: TRBJ2-1
V: TRBV20-1
size: .

DNA: TGTGCCAGCAGTCCGACAGGAGTCTCTGGAAACACCATATATTTT
CDR3: CASSPTGVSGNTIYF
D: .
J: TRBJ1-3
V: TRBV6-5
size: .

DNA: TGTGCCAGCAGCCAGGGACAGGGCACGCAGTATTTT
CDR3: CASSQGQGTQYF
D: TRBD1
J: TRBJ2-3
V: TRBV7-6
size: .

DNA: TGTGCCAGCAGTCGCGTCGGGTTGCGGGACAGGGTCATTCGATCACCCCTCCACTTT
CDR3: CASSRVGLRDRVIRSPLHF
D: TRBD1
J: TRBJ1-6
V: TRBV5-6
size: .

DNA: TGTGCCAGCAGCCCACTAAGGGAGCGGGGAAGCACAGATACGCAGTATTTT
CDR3: CASSPLRERGSTDTQYF
D: TRBD2
J: TRBJ2-3
V: TRBV5-4
size: .

DNA: TGCGCCAGCAGCCAAGATCAGAGCGGGAACTATGGCTACACCTTC
CDR3: CASSQDQSGNYGYTF
D: .
J: TRBJ1-2
V: TRBV4-1
size: .

DNA: TGTGCCAGCAGCTTCGGGGGGTCTGGAAACACCATATATTTT
CDR3: CASSFGGSGNTIYF
D: .
J: TRBJ1-3
V: TRBV5-6
size: few

DNA: TGTGCCAGCTCACCACCGTATTCCAACACTGAAGCTTTCTTT
CDR3: CASSPPYSNTEAFF
D: .
J: TRBJ1-1
V: TRBV18
size: .

DNA: TGTGCTAGTGATCGAAGCGGGGGCCACAATGAGCAGTTCTTC
CDR3: CASDRSGGHNEQFF
D: TRBD2
J: TRBJ2-1
V: TRBV12-5
size: once

DNA: TGTGCCAGCAGCTTAGGGGGGGGACCCCAAGAGACCCAGTACTTC
CDR3: CASSLGGGPQETQYF
D: TRBD2
J: TRBJ2-5
V: TRBV7-2
size: .

DNA: TGCAGCGCCATGATGTCCGGGACAGGGAATCAGCCCCAGCATTTT
CDR3: CSAMMSGTGNQPQHF
D: TRBD1
J: TRBJ1-5
V: TRBV29-1
size: .

DNA: TGCGCCAGCAGCCCGGACAGGGGCACTATAGATACGCAGTATTTT
CDR3: CASSPDRGTIDTQYF
D: TRBD1
J: TRBJ2-3
V: TRBV5-1
size: .

DNA: TGTGCCAGCAGCTTGGACTTCTACGAGCAGTACTTC
CDR3: CASSLDFYEQYF
D: .
J: TRBJ2-7
V: TRBV5-6
size: once

DNA: TGTGCCAGCAGCTTGAGGGGACTAGGGACCTACGAGCAGTACTTC
CDR3: CASSLRGLGTYEQYF
D: TRBD2
J: TRBJ2-7
V: TRBV5-4
size: .

DNA: TGTGCCAGCAGCTTAGCTCCACCGGGGGGTGGAGGGACCCAGTACTTC
CDR3: CASSLAPPGGGGTQYF
D: TRBD2
J: TRBJ2-5
V: TRBV7-2
size: once

DNA: TGTGCCAGCAGTGACCTAGCGCCGCATTCAAGACCCTGGGAAGAGACCCAGTACTTC
CDR3: CASSDLAPHSRPWEETQYF
D: .
J: TRBJ2-5
V: TRBV2
size: .

DNA: TGTGCCAGCAACCCTCGGGCAGGGGACGGCTACACCTTC
CDR3: CASNPRAGDGYTF
D: .
J: TRBJ1-2
V: TRBV2
size: .

DNA: TGTGCCAGCAGAAAGATAGCGGGGGGAACAGATACGCAGTATTTT
CDR3: CASRKIAGGTDTQYF
D: TRBD2
J: TRBJ2-3
V: TRBV4-2
size: once

DNA: TGTGCCAGCAGCGAGGACAGGGCGCCTTTCTTT
CDR3: CASSEDRAPFF
D: TRBD1
J: TRBJ1-1
V: TRBV7-2
size: .

DNA: TGTGCCAGCAGCAACGGGGGGGACCCCTATGGCTACACCTTC
CDR3: CASSNGGDPYGYTF
D: .
J: TRBJ1-2
V: TRBV5-4
size: .

DNA: TGTGCCAGCAGCCGGTTGACTAGCGGGGGGGCGTCGGATACGCAGTATTTT
CDR3: CASSRLTSGGASDTQYF
D: TRBD2
J: TRBJ2-3
V: TRBV9
size: .

DNA: TGTGCCAGCAGCCCCCGACAGCGACAAGAGACCCAGTACTTC
CDR3: CASSPRQRQETQYF
D: .
J: TRBJ2-5
V: TRBV9
size: few

DNA: TGTTCCAGCAGCTTGAGAAGGGAGATTAGGACAGGGAGGAACGAGCAGTACTTC
CDR3: CSSSLRREIRTGRNEQYF
D: TRBD1
J: TRBJ2-7
V: TRBV7-9
size: .

DNA: TGTGCAAGTCGCCCAGGGGGGACTAATTCACCCCTCCACTTT
CDR3: CASRPGGTNSPLHF
D: .
J: TRBJ1-6
V: TRBV12-2
size: .

DNA: TGTGCCAGCAGTGGACAGGGGTTTGGAAACACCATATATTTT
CDR3: CASSGQGFGNTIYF
D: TRBD1
J: TRBJ1-3
V: TRBV6-1
size: .

DNA: TGTGCCAGCAGCTTGGGTCTAGCGGGAGTCGGCACAGATACGCAGTATTTT
CDR3: CASSLGLAGVGTDTQYF
D: TRBD2
J: TRBJ2-3
V: TRBV5-4
size: .

DNA: TGCAGCGTTGTTGACCCCCAGGGCGGCAACTATGGCTACACCTTC
CDR3: CSVVDPQGGNYGYTF
D: .
J: TRBJ1-2
V: TRBV29-1
size: .

DNA: TGTGCCAGCAGGATAGGGGGGGGGCGAAACGGGGAGCTGTTTTTT
CDR3: CASRIGGGRNGELFF
D: .
J: TRBJ2-2
V: TRBV2
size: .

DNA: TGTGCCAGCAGCTTAACCCCTCAGGGGGGAGCTTTCTTT
CDR3: CASSLTPQGGAFF
D: TRBD1
J: TRBJ1-1
V: TRBV7-6
size: .

DNA: TGTGCCAGTAGACAGGATCTGAACACTGAAGCTTTCTTT
CDR3: CASRQDLNTEAFF
D: .
J: TRBJ1-1
V: TRBV19
size: .

DNA: TGTGCCAGCAGCCCCGTTGGAAACACCATATATTTT
CDR3: CASSPVGNTIYF
D: .
J: TRBJ1-3
V: TRBV7-9
size: .

DNA: TGCGCCAGCAGCCAATTACTAGCGGACCAAGAGACCCAGTACTTC
CDR3: CASSQLLADQETQYF
D: TRBD2
J: TRBJ2-5
V: TRBV4-3
size: .

DNA: TGTGCCAGCAGCCAGAAAACAGGGGGCATAAGTCTAGAGACCCAGTACTTC
CDR3: CASSQKTGGISLETQYF
D: TRBD1
J: TRBJ2-5
V: TRBV5-4
size: .

DNA: TGCGCCAGCAGCTCCGTAGCGGGGGGGAACAATGAGCAGTTCTTC
CDR3: CASSSVAGGNNEQFF
D: TRBD2
J: TRBJ2-1
V: TRBV5-1
size: once

DNA: TGCAGCGTTGGACTAGCGGGGGGGGGCACAGATACGCAGTATTTT
CDR3: CSVGLAGGGTDTQYF
D: TRBD2
J: TRBJ2-3
V: TRBV29-1
size: once

DNA: TGCGCCAGCAGCCAAGGAGGGTTTGGCTACACCTTC
CDR3: CASSQGGFGYTF
D: .
J: TRBJ1-2
V: TRBV4-3
size: few

DNA: TGCGCCAGCAGCTTGGCACCGGGGAACTCCTACGAGCAGTACTTC
CDR3: CASSLAPGNSYEQYF
D: .
J: TRBJ2-7
V: TRBV5-1
size: .